This T cell receptor beta chain was sequenced during a study of naive and memory T cell subsets. Ligated cDNA underwent four rounds of PCR with nested alpha and beta constant region primers and SP2. Reverse transcription of blood and skin TCR RNA was primed at alpha and beta constant regions. TCRdb called the 5' RACE reads again in MiXCR, with one record for every CDR3 protein. The sample records more than 60,000 distinct CDR3 sequences, around 8% being singletons. About this clonotype: Its antigen remains unidentified.

General observations from the study: This RNA-based method may be sensitive to activation-related transcript changes.

An oligonucleotide containing a UMI was ligated to the 3' end of TCR cDNA. V shed 2 bases and J shed 5 bases, with 13 bases lying between them. Germline lookup yields CDR1 MNHNY and CDR2 SVGAGI (reference sequence). The CDR3 contains 14 residues. The sequence came from a female donor in good health. This chain links TRBV6-6 with TRBJ2-7, with D possibly being TRBD1 (6 bases). The CDR3 DNA follows: TGTGCCAGCAGTTACGGAGTACAGGGTAACGAGCAGTACTTC. This gives the protein CASSYGVQGNEQYF.